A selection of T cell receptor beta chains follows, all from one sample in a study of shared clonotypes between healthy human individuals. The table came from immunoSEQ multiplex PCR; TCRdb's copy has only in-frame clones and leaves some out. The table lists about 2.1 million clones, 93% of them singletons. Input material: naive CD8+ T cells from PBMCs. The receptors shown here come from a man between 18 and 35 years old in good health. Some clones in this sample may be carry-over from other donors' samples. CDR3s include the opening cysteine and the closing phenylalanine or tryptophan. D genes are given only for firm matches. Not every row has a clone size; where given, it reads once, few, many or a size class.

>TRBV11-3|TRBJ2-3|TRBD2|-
TGTGCCAGCAGCCCCGGGAGGGCGAGCACAGATACGCAGTATTTT
CASSPGRASTDTQYF
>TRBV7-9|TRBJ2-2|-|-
TGTGCCAGCAGCCTCGTGATGGCCGGGGAGCTGTTTTTT
CASSLVMAGELFF
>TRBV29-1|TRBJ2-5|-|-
TGCAGCGTTGAACCAAGACAGTACCAAGAGACCCAGTACTTC
CSVEPRQYQETQYF
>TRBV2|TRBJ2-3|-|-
TGTGCCAGCAGTGAAGCGAGGGCCACAGATACGCAGTATTTT
CASSEARATDTQYF
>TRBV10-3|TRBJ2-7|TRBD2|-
TGTGCCATCTCCAGCGGGACGGGCTCCTACGAGCAGTACTTC
CAISSGTGSYEQYF
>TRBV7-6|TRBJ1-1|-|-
TGTGCCAGCAGCCCCGAAATGGGGGGCACTGAAGCTTTCTTT
CASSPEMGGTEAFF
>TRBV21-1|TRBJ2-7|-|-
TGTGCCAGCAGCAAACCGGGACAGGGCCACGAGCAGTACTTC
CASSKPGQGHEQYF
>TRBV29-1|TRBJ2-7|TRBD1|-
TGCAGCGTCGTCCCGGGACAGGGGCCCACACACCCAGAGCAGTACTTC
CSVVPGQGPTHPEQYF
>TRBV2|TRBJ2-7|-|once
TGTGCCAGCTTTATCCAGTCCGACCCGCGCGAGCAGTACTTC
CASFIQSDPREQYF
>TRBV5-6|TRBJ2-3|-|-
TGTGCCAGCGGGACGGGACGGCTAGCTCCCACAGATACGCAGTATTTT
CASGTGRLAPTDTQYF
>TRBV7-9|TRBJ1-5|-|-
TGTGCCAGCAGCCTAACTGACGGTAGCAATCAGCCCCAGCATTTT
CASSLTDGSNQPQHF
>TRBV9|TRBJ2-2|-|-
TGTGCCAGCAGCCCGGTAAACACCGGGGAGCTGTTTTTT
CASSPVNTGELFF
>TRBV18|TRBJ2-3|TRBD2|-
TGTGCCAGCTCAGCAGGGGTAGCGGGAGTCCCCGATACGCAGTATTTT
CASSAGVAGVPDTQYF
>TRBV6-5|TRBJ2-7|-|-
TGTGCCAGCAGTTATGGTAGTATGAGTGAGCAGTACTTC
CASSYGSMSEQYF
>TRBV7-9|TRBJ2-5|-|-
TGTGCCAGCAGCTTTGTCGAGGGGACGTACCAAGAGACCCAGTACTTC
CASSFVEGTYQETQYF
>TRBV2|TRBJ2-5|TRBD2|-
TGTGCCGAGGGACTAGCGGGAGGCCCCCCGGAGGAGACCCAGTACTTC
CAEGLAGGPPEETQYF
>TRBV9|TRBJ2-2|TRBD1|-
TGTGCCAGCAGCTTAACCCGGGACAGGGACACCGGGGAGCTGTTTTTT
CASSLTRDRDTGELFF
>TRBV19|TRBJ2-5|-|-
TGTGCCAGTAGTATCCCCAGGTACTCGGGGGCCGAGGAGACCCAGTACTTC
CASSIPRYSGAEETQYF
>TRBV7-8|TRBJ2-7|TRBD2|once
TGTGCCAGCAGCTTAGGTCTAGCGGTCTCCTACGAGCAGTACTTC
CASSLGLAVSYEQYF
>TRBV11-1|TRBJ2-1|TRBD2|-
TGTGCCAGCAGCGTGCGGGAGGTTCGGTACAATGAGCAGTTCTTC
CASSVREVRYNEQFF
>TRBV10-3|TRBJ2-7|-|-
TGTGCCATCAGTGAGTCGGGGGGAAAGGGGTCCTACGAGCAGTACTTC
CAISESGGKGSYEQYF
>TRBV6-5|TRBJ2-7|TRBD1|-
TGTGCCAGCAGGGACAGGCAGTCCTACGAGCAGTACTTC
CASRDRQSYEQYF
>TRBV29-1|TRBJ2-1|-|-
TGCAGCGCTGACCCACGTCAGACGAGCTCCTACAATGAGCAGTTCTTC
CSADPRQTSSYNEQFF
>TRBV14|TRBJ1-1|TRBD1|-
TGTGCCAGCAGGGACAGGGGATATTCTGGGGCTTTCTTT
CASRDRGYSGAFF
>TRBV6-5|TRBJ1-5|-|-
TGTGCCAGCCGGAGGGGTAGCAATCAGCCCCAGCATTTT
CASRRGSNQPQHF
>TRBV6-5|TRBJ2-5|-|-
TGTGCCAGCACAGTAGGAGAGACCCAGTACTTC
CASTVGETQYF
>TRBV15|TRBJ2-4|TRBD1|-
TGTGCCACCAGCAGAGAAGGGACAGGGGGCTGGTACTTC
CATSREGTGGWYF
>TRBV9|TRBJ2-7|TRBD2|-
TGTGCCAGCACCCCTCGACTAGCGGGCTACTACGAGCAGTACTTC
CASTPRLAGYYEQYF
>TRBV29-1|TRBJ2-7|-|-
TGCAGCGTGGACCGGACTGGACGGGGCGACGAGCAGTACTTC
CSVDRTGRGDEQYF
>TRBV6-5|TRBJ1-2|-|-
TGTGCCAGCAGTTACTCGCAAGGATGGGACTATGGCTACACCTTC
CASSYSQGWDYGYTF
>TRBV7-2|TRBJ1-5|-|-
TGTGCCAGCAGCTCAGGGTTTTTTCCTAGCAATCAGCCCCAGCATTTT
CASSSGFFPSNQPQHF
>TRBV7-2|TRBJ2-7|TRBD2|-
TGTGCCAGCAGCTTAGTCGGGGGGTCCTCCTACGAGCAGTACTTC
CASSLVGGSSYEQYF
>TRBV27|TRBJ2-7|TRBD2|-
TGTGCCAGCAGTTGGTCAGCGGGAGGCCGAACCTACGAGCAGTACTTC
CASSWSAGGRTYEQYF
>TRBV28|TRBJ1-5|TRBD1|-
TGTGCCAGCAGTCTAGGACAGGGGGGCAATCAGCCCCAGCATTTT
CASSLGQGGNQPQHF
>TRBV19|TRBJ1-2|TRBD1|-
TGTGCCAGTAGTCTCTACCCCGGGACAGCCATAAACTATGGCTACACCTTC
CASSLYPGTAINYGYTF
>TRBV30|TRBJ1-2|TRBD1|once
TGTGCCTGGAAGGACAGGGATGGCTATGGCTACACCTTC
CAWKDRDGYGYTF
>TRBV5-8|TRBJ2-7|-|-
TGTGCCAGCAGCTTGACTGCAGGGGCGGGGGAGGAGCAGTACTTC
CASSLTAGAGEEQYF
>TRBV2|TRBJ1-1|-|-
TGTGCCAGCACCTTGTTCCGGGGACTGAACACTGAAGCTTTCTTT
CASTLFRGLNTEAFF
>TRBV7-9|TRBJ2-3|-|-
TGTGCCAGCAGCTTAGGAGTAGGCACAGATACGCAGTATTTT
CASSLGVGTDTQYF
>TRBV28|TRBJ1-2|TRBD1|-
TGTGCCAGCAGCCGACAGGGTTATTATGGCTACACCTTC
CASSRQGYYGYTF
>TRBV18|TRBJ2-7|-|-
TGTGCCAGCTCACCTGGACAGAGCTACGAGCAGTACTTC
CASSPGQSYEQYF
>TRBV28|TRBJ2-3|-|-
TGTGCCAGCAGTTTATGGGGGGACCCCCTCTGGTATTTT
CASSLWGDPLWYF
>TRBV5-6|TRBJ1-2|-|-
TGTGCCAGCAGCTTGGGACAGGACGTCTATGGCTACACCTTC
CASSLGQDVYGYTF
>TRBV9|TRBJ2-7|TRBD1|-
TGTGCCAGCAGCGATCGGACAGGGCGCGAGCAGTACTTC
CASSDRTGREQYF
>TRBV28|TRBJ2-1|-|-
TGTGCCAGCAGCACTCAGAACGAACGGGATGAGCAGTTCTTC
CASSTQNERDEQFF